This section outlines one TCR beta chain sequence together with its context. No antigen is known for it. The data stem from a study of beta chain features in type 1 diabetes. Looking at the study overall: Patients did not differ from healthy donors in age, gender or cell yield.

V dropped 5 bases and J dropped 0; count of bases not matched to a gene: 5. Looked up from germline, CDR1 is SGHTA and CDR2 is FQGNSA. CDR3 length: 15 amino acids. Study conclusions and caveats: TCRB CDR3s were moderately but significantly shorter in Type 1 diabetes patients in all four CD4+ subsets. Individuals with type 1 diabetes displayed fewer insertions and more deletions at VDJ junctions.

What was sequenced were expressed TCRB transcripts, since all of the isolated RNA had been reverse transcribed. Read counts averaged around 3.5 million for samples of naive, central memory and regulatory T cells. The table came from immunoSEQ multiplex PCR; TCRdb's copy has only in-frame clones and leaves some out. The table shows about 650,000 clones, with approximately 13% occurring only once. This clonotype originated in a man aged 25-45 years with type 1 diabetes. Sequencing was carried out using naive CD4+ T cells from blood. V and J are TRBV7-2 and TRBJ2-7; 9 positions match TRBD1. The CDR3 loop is CASSRQGESSYEQYF. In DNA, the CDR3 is TGTGCCAGCAGCAGACAGGGGGAGAGCTCCTACGAGCAGTACTTC.